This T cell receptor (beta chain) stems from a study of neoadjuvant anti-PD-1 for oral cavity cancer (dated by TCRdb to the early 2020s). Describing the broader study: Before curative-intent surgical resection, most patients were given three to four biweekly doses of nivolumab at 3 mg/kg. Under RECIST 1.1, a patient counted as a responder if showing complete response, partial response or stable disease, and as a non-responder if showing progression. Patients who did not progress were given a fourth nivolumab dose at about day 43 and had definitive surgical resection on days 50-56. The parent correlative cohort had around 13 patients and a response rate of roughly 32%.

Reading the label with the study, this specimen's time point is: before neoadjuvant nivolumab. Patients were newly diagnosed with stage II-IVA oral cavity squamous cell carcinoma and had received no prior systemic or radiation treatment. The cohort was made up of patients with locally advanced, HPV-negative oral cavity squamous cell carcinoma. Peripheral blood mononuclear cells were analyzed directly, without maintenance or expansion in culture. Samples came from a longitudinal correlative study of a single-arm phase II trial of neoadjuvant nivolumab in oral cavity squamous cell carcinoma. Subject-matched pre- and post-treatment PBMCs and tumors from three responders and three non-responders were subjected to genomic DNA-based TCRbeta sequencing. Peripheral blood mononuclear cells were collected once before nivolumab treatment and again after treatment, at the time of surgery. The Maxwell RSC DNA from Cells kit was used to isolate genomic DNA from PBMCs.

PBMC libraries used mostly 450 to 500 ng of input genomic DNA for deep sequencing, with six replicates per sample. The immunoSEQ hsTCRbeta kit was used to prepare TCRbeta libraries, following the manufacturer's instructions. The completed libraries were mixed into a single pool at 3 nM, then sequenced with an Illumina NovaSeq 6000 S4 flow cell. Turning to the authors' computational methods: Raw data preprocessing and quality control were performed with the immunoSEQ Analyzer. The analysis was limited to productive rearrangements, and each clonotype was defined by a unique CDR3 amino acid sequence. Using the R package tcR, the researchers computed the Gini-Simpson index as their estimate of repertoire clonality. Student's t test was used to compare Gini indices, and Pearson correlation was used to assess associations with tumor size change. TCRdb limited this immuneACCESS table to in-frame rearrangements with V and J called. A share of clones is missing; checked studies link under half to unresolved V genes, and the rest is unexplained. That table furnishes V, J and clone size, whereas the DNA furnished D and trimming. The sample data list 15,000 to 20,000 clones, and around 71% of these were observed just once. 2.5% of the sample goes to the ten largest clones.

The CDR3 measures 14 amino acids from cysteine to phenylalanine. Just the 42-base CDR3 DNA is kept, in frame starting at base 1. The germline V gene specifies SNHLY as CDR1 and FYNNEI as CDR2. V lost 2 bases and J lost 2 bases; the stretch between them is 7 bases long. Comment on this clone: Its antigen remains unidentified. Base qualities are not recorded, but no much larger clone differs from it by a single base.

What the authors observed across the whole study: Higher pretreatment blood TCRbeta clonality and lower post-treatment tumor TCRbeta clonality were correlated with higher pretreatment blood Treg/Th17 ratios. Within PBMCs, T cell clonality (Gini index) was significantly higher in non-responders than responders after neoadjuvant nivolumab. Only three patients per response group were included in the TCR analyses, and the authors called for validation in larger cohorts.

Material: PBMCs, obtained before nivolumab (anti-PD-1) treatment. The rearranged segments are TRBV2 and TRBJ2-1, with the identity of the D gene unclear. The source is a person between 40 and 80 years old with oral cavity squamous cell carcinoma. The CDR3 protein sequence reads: CASSEPGPYNEQFF. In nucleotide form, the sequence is TGTGCCAGCAGTGAACCGGGCCCCTACAATGAGCAGTTCTTC.